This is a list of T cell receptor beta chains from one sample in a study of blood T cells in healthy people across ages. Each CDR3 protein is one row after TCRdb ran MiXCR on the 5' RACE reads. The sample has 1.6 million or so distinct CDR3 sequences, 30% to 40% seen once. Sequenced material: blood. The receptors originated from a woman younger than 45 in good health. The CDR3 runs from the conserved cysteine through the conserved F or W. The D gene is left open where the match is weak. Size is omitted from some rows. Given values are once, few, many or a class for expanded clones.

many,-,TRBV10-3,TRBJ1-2,CAISREPNYGYTF,TGTGCCATCAGCAGGGAACCTAACTATGGCTACACCTTC
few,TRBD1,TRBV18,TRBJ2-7,CASSPRRTGARVNSYEQYF,TGTGCCAGCTCACCAAGGCGGACAGGGGCGCGAGTAAACTCCTACGAGCAGTACTTC
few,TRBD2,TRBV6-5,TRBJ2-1,CATMRGGEQFF,TGTGCTACCATGCGCGGGGGTGAGCAGTTCTTC
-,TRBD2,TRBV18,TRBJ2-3,CASRSTSGRDTQYF,TGTGCCAGCCGTTCGACTAGCGGGAGAGATACGCAGTATTTT
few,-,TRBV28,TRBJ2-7,CASSSNQGQQYF,TGTGCCAGCAGTTCAAATCAGGGCCAGCAGTACTTC
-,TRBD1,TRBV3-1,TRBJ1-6,CASSPSTGGLGSPLHF,TGTGCCAGCAGCCCCTCGACAGGGGGTTTAGGGTCACCCCTCCACTTT
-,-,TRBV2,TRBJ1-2,CASRAYYGYTF,TGTGCCAGCAGGGCCTACTATGGCTACACCTTC
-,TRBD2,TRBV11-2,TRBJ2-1,CASSTRTSGRIGEQFF,TGTGCCAGCAGCACCCGGACTAGCGGGAGAATTGGTGAGCAGTTCTTC
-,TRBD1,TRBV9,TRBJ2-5,CASSVVGQGTETQYF,TGTGCCAGCAGCGTAGTGGGACAGGGTACAGAGACCCAGTACTTC
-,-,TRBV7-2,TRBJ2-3,CASSSRAGHLLTDTQYF,TGTGCCAGCAGCTCCCGCGCGGGACACCTTCTCACAGATACGCAGTATTTT
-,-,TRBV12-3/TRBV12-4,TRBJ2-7,CASSLGSLVRENEQYF,TGTGCCAGCAGTTTAGGCTCCCTCGTCCGGGAGAATGAGCAGTACTTC
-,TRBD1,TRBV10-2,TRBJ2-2,CASSDPGLRGTGELFF,TGCGCCAGCAGTGACCCTGGCCTCAGGGGGACCGGGGAGCTGTTTTTT
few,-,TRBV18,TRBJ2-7,CASSPGFGDEQYF,TGTGCCAGCTCACCGGGTTTTGGGGATGAGCAGTACTTC
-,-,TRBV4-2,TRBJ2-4,CASSVRDALMDIQYF,TGTGCCAGCAGCGTCCGGGACGCCCTCATGGACATTCAGTACTTC
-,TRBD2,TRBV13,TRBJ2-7,CASSLVGSGGSNEQYF,TGTGCCAGCAGCTTAGTGGGCAGCGGGGGGTCCAACGAGCAGTACTTC
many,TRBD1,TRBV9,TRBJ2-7,CASSVGQGASEQYF,TGTGCCAGCAGCGTAGGTCAGGGGGCGAGCGAGCAGTACTTC
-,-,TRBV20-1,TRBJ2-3,CSARDGGPSDTQYF,TGCAGTGCTAGAGACGGGGGCCCGTCAGATACGCAGTATTTT
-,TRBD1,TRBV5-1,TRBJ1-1,CASSLVGTGVTEAFF,TGCGCCAGCAGCTTGGTCGGGACAGGAGTTACTGAAGCTTTCTTT
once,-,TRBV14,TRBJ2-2,CASSRRIPGELFF,TGTGCCAGCAGTCGAAGGATACCCGGGGAGCTGTTTTTT
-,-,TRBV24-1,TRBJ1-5,CATSESTAVGNQPQHF,TGTGCCACCAGTGAATCGACAGCGGTGGGGAATCAGCCCCAGCATTTT
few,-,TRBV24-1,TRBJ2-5,CATSIFRVQETQYF,TGTGCCACCAGTATATTCCGTGTCCAAGAGACCCAGTACTTC
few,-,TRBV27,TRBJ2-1,CASTGGSYDEQFF,TGTGCCAGCACCGGCGGATCTTACGATGAGCAGTTCTTC
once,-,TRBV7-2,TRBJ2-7,CASGLISYEQYF,TGTGCCAGTGGCCTGATTTCCTACGAGCAGTACTTC
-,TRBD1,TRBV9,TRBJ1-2,CASSVVVTGGISGYTF,TGTGCCAGCAGCGTAGTTGTGACAGGGGGTATTTCTGGCTACACCTTC